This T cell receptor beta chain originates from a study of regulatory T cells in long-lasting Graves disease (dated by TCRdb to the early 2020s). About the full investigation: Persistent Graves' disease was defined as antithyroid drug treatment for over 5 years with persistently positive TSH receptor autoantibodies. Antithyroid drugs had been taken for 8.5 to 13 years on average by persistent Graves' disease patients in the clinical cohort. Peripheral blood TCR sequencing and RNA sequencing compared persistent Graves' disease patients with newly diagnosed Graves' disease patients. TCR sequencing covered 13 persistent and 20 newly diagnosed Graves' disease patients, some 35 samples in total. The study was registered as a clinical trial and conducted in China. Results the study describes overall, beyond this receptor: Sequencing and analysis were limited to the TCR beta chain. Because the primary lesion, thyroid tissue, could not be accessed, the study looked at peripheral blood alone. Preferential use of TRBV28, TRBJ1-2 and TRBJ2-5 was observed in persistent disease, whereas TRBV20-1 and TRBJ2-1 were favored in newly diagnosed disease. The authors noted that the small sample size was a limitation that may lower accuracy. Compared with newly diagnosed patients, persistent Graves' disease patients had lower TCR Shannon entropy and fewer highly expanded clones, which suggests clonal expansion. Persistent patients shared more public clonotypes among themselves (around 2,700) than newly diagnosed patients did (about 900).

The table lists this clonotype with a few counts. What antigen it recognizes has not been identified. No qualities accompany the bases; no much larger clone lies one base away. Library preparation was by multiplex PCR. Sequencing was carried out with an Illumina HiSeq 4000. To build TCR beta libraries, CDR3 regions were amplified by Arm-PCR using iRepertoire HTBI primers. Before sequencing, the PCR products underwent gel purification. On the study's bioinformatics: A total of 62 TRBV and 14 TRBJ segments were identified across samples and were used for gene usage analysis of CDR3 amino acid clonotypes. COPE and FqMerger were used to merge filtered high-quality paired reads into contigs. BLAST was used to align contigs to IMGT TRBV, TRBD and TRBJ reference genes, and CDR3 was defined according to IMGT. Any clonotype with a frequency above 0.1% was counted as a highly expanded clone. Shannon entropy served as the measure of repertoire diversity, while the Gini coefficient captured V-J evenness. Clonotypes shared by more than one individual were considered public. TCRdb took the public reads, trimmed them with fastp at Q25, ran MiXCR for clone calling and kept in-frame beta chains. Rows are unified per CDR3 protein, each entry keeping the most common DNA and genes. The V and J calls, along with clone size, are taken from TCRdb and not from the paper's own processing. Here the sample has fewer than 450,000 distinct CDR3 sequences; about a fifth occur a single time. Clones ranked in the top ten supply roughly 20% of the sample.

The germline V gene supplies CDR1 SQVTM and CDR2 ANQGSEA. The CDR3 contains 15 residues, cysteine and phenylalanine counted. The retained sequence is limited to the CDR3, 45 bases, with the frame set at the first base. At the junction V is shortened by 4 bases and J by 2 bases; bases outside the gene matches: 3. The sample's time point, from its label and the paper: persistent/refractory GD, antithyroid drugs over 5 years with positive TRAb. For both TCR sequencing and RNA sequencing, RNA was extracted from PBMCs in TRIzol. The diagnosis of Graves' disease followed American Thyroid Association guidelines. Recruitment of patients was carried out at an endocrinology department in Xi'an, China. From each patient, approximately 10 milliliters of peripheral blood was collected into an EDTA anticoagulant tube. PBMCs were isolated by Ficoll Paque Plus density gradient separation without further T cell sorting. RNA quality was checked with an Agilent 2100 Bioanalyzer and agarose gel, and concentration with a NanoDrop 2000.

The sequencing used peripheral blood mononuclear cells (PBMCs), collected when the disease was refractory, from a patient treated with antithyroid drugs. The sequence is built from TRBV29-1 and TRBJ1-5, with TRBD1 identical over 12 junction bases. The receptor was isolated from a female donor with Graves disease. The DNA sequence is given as TGCAGCGTTGCCGGGACAGGGGGCGGCAATCAGCCCCAGCATTTT. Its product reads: CSVAGTGGGNQPQHF.